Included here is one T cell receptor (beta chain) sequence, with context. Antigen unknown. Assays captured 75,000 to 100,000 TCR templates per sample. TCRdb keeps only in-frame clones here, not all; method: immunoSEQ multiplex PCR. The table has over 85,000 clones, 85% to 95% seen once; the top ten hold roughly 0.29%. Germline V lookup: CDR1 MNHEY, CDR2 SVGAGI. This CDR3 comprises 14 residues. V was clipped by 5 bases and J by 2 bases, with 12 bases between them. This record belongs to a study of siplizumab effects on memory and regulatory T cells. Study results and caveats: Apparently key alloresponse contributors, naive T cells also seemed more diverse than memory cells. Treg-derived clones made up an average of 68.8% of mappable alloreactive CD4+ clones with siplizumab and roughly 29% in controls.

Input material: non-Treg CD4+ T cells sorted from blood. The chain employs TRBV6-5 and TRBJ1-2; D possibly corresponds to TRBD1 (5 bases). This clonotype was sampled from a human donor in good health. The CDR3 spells CASSISGTNYGYTF. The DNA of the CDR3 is TGTGCCAGCAGTATATCCGGGACGAACTATGGCTACACCTTC.